This T cell receptor (beta chain) was identified during a study of blood T cell repertoires in COVID-19. Study-wide background: Researchers got acute and convalescent COVID-19 samples from the United States, Italy and Spain. PBMCs, B-cell-depleted T cells, or T cells provided the cDNA or gDNA that made up the material.

The CDR3 length is 15 residues. The V gene's germline CDR1 is SGHTA and CDR2 FQGNSA. The V segment lost 3 bases and the J segment 11 bases; nucleotides outside the gene matches: 7. Study processing details: Amplification of reference gene primers was used by the study to estimate nucleated cell counts. TCRdb's copy holds only in-frame clones and misses some; the assay was immunoSEQ multiplex PCR. The DNA gave D and trimming, while V, J and clone size come from that table. The data show approximately 130,000 clones, with 75% to 85% seen just once and about a fifth held by the top ten. The source is an elderly man with acute or convalescent COVID-19. The V call is TRBV7-2, the J call TRBJ1-6, with 10 bases that match TRBD1. The source material was peripheral blood. CDR3 sequence: CASSLVGTGVAPLHF. CDR3 sequence (DNA): TGTGCCAGCAGCTTGGTTGGGACAGGGGTAGCACCCCTCCACTTT.